This T cell receptor beta chain was found in a study of blood T cell repertoires in COVID-19. In the study overall: The United States, Italy and Spain supplied acute and convalescent COVID-19 samples. The analysed material was cDNA or gDNA that came from T cells, B-cell-depleted T cells, or PBMCs.

Authors' analysis steps: Amplification with reference gene primers provided the estimates of nucleated cell counts. TCRdb's table, derived via immunoSEQ multiplex PCR, lists solely in-frame clones and lacks some. The V and J calls and the clone size are those of that table, but D and trimming were determined from the DNA. Among about 25,000 clones listed, around 95% were seen once. The CDR3 sequence is 16 residues long. Germline V gene sequence: CDR1 SNHLY, CDR2 FYNNEI. J lost 2 bases, V lost 4 bases, and 7 bases had no gene match. Sequences were obtained from peripheral blood. The chain recombines TRBV2 with TRBJ2-4, with 8 bases matching TRBD1. The clonotype originates from a human donor with active COVID-19. The donor label of this sample is uncertain. For the CDR3, the DNA is TGTGCCAGCAGTGTTAACAGGGGGGAGTCCAAAAACATTCAGTACTTC. This translates into CASSVNRGESKNIQYF.